Shown below are 29 T cell receptor beta chains from a single sample sequenced in a study of cytomegalovirus exposure and HLA in healthy donors. Vbeta (60) and Jbeta (13) primers were used in the PCR. The repertoire was sequenced with immunoSEQ multiplex PCR; TCRdb's copy has only in-frame clones and lacks some. Among around 150,000 clones listed, roughly 85% were seen once. The sequenced material came from PBMCs. Receptors originate from a man aged 45-65 years in good health and CMV-seropositive.

The V and J genes are TRBV2 and TRBJ1-2, with TRBD1 as a possible D gene (6 bases). V was shortened by 3 bases and J by 8 bases, with 19 bases between the two germline ends. Germline loops: CDR1 SNHLY, CDR2 FYNNEI. CDR3 length: 15 amino acids. This CDR3 is CASSEGSGAVGGYTF. In nucleotides, the CDR3 is TGTGCCAGCAGTGAGGGGTCAGGGGCTGTGGGCGGCTACACCTTC.

This clone has a handful of counts. The V and J genes are TRBV25-1 and TRBJ2-5; 7 bases are shared with TRBD2. CDR3 length: 17 amino acids. The germline gives CDR1 MGHDK, CDR2 SYGVNS. The V gene end was trimmed by 2 bases and the J gene end by 0 bases; junction bases not matched to a gene: 9. CDR3 amino acids: CASSELGGPRNQETQYF. The CDR3, as DNA: TGTGCCAGCAGTGAACTGGGAGGGCCTAGGAACCAAGAGACCCAGTACTTC.

The chain is built from TRBV27 and TRBJ2-5, with 7 bases fitting TRBD1. V was clipped by 6 bases and J by 6 bases; unmatched bases: 13. The CDR3 spans 15 residues. Germline CDR1 reads MNHEY; CDR2 reads SMNVEV (reference sequence). The CDR3 DNA follows: TGTGCCAGCAGCCGTCGACAGGGCCCAGATAAGACCCAGTACTTC. This translates into CASSRRQGPDKTQYF.

The V and J genes are TRBV5-5 and TRBJ2-7; D is unresolved. CDR1 and CDR2 (germline): SGHKS, YYEKEE (reference sequence). The CDR3 sequence is 19 residues long. V lost 0 bases to trimming and J lost 5 bases, with 27 bases between them. CDR3 sequence: CASSLEVNRHSELTNEQYV. DNA of the CDR3: TGTGCCAGCAGCTTGGAGGTAAACCGACACTCGGAATTGACCAACGAGCAGTACGTC.

The chain recombines TRBV4-1 with TRBJ2-2; no reliable D call. Deletions cut 3 bases from V and 6 bases from J, with 11 bases between. Germline loops: CDR1 MGHRA, CDR2 YSYEKL. CDR3 length: 14 residues. CDR3 sequence (DNA): TGCGCCAGCAGCCATCCCGGTCGGGCCGGGGAGCTGTTTTTT. It yields the protein CASSHPGRAGELFF.

This sequence joins TRBV9 and TRBJ2-5; no clear D gene. CDR1 and CDR2 from the germline V gene are SGDLS and YYNGEE. This CDR3 contains 15 residues. V lost 0 bases to trimming and J lost 1 base, with 10 bases between them. CDR3 DNA sequence: TGTGCCAGCAGCGTAGGGCAGAATTTCCAAGAGACCCAGTACTTC. It specifies CASSVGQNFQETQYF.

The chain couples TRBV29-1 to TRBJ1-1; the match to TRBD1 covers 7 bases. This CDR3 contains 13 residues. J was trimmed by 1 base and V by 5 bases; bases with no gene match: 4. Germline CDR1 and CDR2: SQVTM and ANQGSEA. In nucleotides, the CDR3 is TGCAGCGTTCAGGGGGATAAGAACACTGAAGCTTTCTTT. Its protein product is CSVQGDKNTEAFF.

The chain links TRBV19 to TRBJ2-2; 7 bases are a match to TRBD1. Trimming at V came to 5 bases and at J to 4 bases, leaving 16 bases not matched to a gene. The germline V gene has CDR1 LNHDA and CDR2 SQIVND (reference sequence). The CDR3 runs 18 residues. The CDR3 nucleotides are TGTGCCAGTAGTCCCCGACAGGGACGTTTGAGTAGCACCGGGGAGCTGTTTTTT. Protein product: CASSPRQGRLSSTGELFF.

The rearrangement links TRBV18 to TRBJ2-1, with 8 bases lining up with TRBD2. CDR1 is KGHSH, CDR2 LQKENI, per germline. The J segment lost 7 bases and the V segment lost 1 base, leaving 0 bases of the junction unmatched. This CDR3 has 13 amino acids. CDR3 residues: CASSPLAGNEQFF. Here the CDR3 DNA reads TGTGCCAGCTCACCACTAGCGGGAAATGAGCAGTTCTTC.

The V call is TRBV5-6, the J call TRBJ2-5; D not resolved. The J call may be wrong; the DNA end is better matched by TRBJ2-7. From germline, CDR1 is SGHDT and CDR2 YYEEEE. The CDR3 length is 12 residues. Here the CDR3 reads CASSLSSYEQYF. The DNA of the CDR3 is TGTGCCAGCAGCTTGAGCTCCTACGAGCAGTACTTC.

The J gene is TRBJ1-1, the V gene TRBV21-1; the table's D call TRBD1 went unverified against the DNA. TRBV21-1 is a pseudogene locus. This CDR3 is built from 15 residues. CDR3: CASSNRQGSNTEAFF. The CDR3, as DNA: TGTGCCAGCAGCAACAGACAGGGATCGAACACTGAAGCTTTCTTT.

This chain joins TRBV6-1 and TRBJ2-7; D perhaps matches TRBD1 (5 bases). V was cut by 1 base and J by 0 bases, with 13 bases left in between. The CDR3 covers 16 residues. Looked up from germline, CDR1 is MNHNS and CDR2 is SASEGT. The CDR3 loop is CASSEGQSYYSYEQYF. The CDR3 coding sequence is TGTGCCAGCAGTGAAGGACAGTCTTATTACTCCTACGAGCAGTACTTC.

The chain uses TRBV13 and TRBJ1-5, with D hard to call. Deletions cut 4 bases from V and 0 bases from J, with 13 bases between. The CDR3 extends over 16 amino acids. The germline V gene has CDR1 PRHDT and CDR2 FYEKMQ (reference sequence). The CDR3: CASSWNRRGSNQPQHF. CDR3 bases: TGTGCCAGCAGCTGGAACCGACGGGGTAGCAATCAGCCCCAGCATTTT.

The chain employs TRBV7-9 and TRBJ2-3; 7 positions agree with TRBD1. Germline lookup yields CDR1 SEHNR and CDR2 FQNEAQ (reference sequence). This CDR3 region has 15 residues. The junction had 6 bases not matched to a gene; V was cut back by 5 bases and J by 1 base. CDR3 coding DNA: TGTGCCAGCAGCCAACCGACAGGGCGCACAGATACGCAGTATTTT. Residues: CASSQPTGRTDTQYF.

The CDR3 here is CASSLAPPSDRSFYEQYF. The CDR3 DNA reads as TGCGCCAGCAGCTTGGCCCCCCCCTCGGACAGGTCATTCTACGAGCAGTACTTC. The rearrangement links TRBV5-1 to TRBJ2-7; TRBD1 matches 7 bases. CDR3 length: 18 amino acids. Germline assignment: CDR1 SGHRS and CDR2 YFSETQ. The V and J ends lost 0 bases and 3 bases, in that order; junction bases with no gene match: 15. The full variable domain, its missing parts supplied by reference TRBV5-1 and TRBJ2-7, is KAGVTQTPRYLIKTRGQQVTLSCSPISGHRSVSWYQQTPGQGLQFLFEYFSETQRNKGNFPGRFSGRQFSNSRSEMNVSTLELGDSALYLCASSLAPPSDRSFYEQYFGPGTRLTVT.

This clone was picked up one time. This chain links TRBV19 with TRBJ2-2, with 8 bases lining up with TRBD1. Germline V lookup: CDR1 LNHDA, CDR2 SQIVND (reference sequence). This CDR3 is built from 15 residues. V gave up 6 bases and J gave up 4 bases; unmatched junction bases: 7. The CDR3 loop is CASSRQGSGTGELFF. In DNA, the CDR3 is TGTGCCAGTAGCAGACAGGGGTCAGGCACCGGGGAGCTGTTTTTT.

This sequence joins TRBV6-1 and TRBJ1-1, with 7 bases aligning to TRBD1. The germline V gene has CDR1 MNHNS and CDR2 SASEGT. V dropped 10 bases and J dropped 1; count of bases not matched to a gene: 6. The CDR3 sequence is 13 residues long. The CDR3 DNA follows: TGTGCCATCCAGGGGGTTAGGAACACTGAAGCTTTCTTT. Encoded protein: CAIQGVRNTEAFF.

This clone occurred a few times. The rearrangement links TRBV6-6 to TRBJ1-1; perhaps TRBD1 as D (6 bases). The germline V and J ends were trimmed by 5 bases and 6 bases, with 16 bases remaining between them. The CDR3 sequence is 14 residues long. CDR1 is MNHNY and CDR2 is SVGAGI in the germline V gene (reference sequence). The CDR3 sequence is CASSPTGSRAEAFF. CDR3 nucleotides: TGTGCCAGCAGTCCCACAGGGAGTCGCGCTGAAGCTTTCTTT.

The chain has TRBV27 and TRBJ2-5; tentative D call: TRBD2 (6 bases). The CDR3 has 15 amino acids. Germline lookup yields CDR1 MNHEY and CDR2 SMNVEV (reference sequence). The germline V and J ends were trimmed by 4 bases and 5 bases, with 17 bases remaining between them. The CDR3 loop is CASSSSGLPGETQYF. CDR3 nucleotide sequence: TGTGCCAGCAGTTCATCGGGACTTCCAGGGGAGACCCAGTACTTC.

V and J are TRBV19 and TRBJ2-1; possibly TRBD2 for D (6 bases). There are 14 residues in the CDR3. Per germline, CDR1 LNHDA and CDR2 SQIVND (reference sequence). Trimming stripped 5 bases from V and 4 bases from J, with 12 bases between. Here the CDR3 reads CASSRGVGYNEQFF. The CDR3 DNA is TGTGCCAGTAGTCGCGGGGTCGGGTACAATGAGCAGTTCTTC.

J is TRBJ1-3 and V is TRBV5-1; D gene unclear. The ends were cut back, 2 bases at V and 0 bases at J, with 12 bases in the middle. CDR1 and CDR2 from the germline V gene are SGHRS and YFSETQ. This CDR3 has 16 amino acids. The DNA of the CDR3 is TGCGCCAGCAGCTTTGACGGACTGAGCTCTGGAAACACCATATATTTT. This translates into CASSFDGLSSGNTIYF.

This chain connects TRBV5-1 to TRBJ2-7; 10 positions agree with TRBD2. Germline V lookup: CDR1 SGHRS, CDR2 YFSETQ. There are 16 residues in the CDR3. V dropped 1 base and J dropped 1; count of bases not matched to a gene: 5. The CDR3 spells CASSLPSGGGSYEQYF. The CDR3 DNA follows: TGCGCCAGCAGCTTGCCCAGCGGGGGGGGATCCTACGAGCAGTACTTC. The full variable domain, in which reference TRBV5-1 and TRBJ2-7 provide the parts outside the CDR3, is KAGVTQTPRYLIKTRGQQVTLSCSPISGHRSVSWYQQTPGQGLQFLFEYFSETQRNKGNFPGRFSGRQFSNSRSEMNVSTLELGDSALYLCASSLPSGGGSYEQYFGPGTRLTVT.

The chain couples TRBV7-3 to TRBJ2-7, with D tentatively TRBD1 (5 bases). CDR3 length equals 14 residues. Trimming left V 1 base short and J 3 bases short, with 10 bases between. Germline assignment: CDR1 SGHTA and CDR2 FQGTGA. The chain's CDR3 is CASSLNGQGYEQYF. Here the CDR3 DNA reads TGTGCCAGCAGCTTAAACGGGCAGGGCTACGAGCAGTACTTC.

With regard to this clone: This specimen includes other DNA sequences encoding the same CDR3. The V and J genes are TRBV11-1 and TRBJ2-7, with unresolved D. The V gene lost 5 bases and the J gene lost 5 bases, with 10 bases spanning the gap. This CDR3 spans 12 amino acids. The germline V gene encodes CDR1 SGHAT and CDR2 FQDESV (reference sequence). The CDR3 sequence is CASSRDQDEQYF. CDR3 nucleotide sequence: TGTGCCAGCAGCCGAGACCAGGACGAGCAGTACTTC.

The gene calls are TRBV18 and TRBJ1-1, with D possibly TRBD1 on 6 matching bases. The CDR3 has 15 residues. Germline CDR1 is KGHSH and CDR2 is LQKENI. The V gene lost 3 bases and the J gene lost 1 base, with 12 bases spanning the gap. The CDR3 sequence: CASSPGGQQNTEAFF. The CDR3 bases are TGTGCCAGCTCACCGGGCGGACAGCAGAACACTGAAGCTTTCTTT.

The chain recombines TRBV5-6 with TRBJ1-2; D perhaps matches TRBD1 (5 bases). V lost 0 bases, J lost 13 bases, and 25 bases lay in between. This CDR3 has 16 amino acids. In germline, CDR1 is SGHDT, CDR2 YYEEEE. CDR3 in DNA: TGTGCCAGCAGCTTGGCCGGGGTGGGGGGTTTCGGTTCCAGCACCTTC. Protein sequence: CASSLAGVGGFGSSTF.

As concerns this clone: Mismatch with germline at one junction end may stem from a read error. The sample holds other DNA sequences that translate to the same CDR3. The chain employs TRBV5-4 and TRBJ1-4; 8 bases are shared with TRBD1. Germline V gene data show CDR1 as SGHNT and CDR2 as YYREEE (reference sequence). This CDR3 spans 15 amino acids. The DNA for the CDR3 is TGTGCCAGCAGCCCTGACAGGGGAAGGGAGGAAAAATTGTTTTTT. This encodes CASSPDRGREEKLFF.

J is TRBJ2-7 and V is TRBV28; TRBD2 aligns across 7 bases. From germline, CDR1 is MDHEN and CDR2 SYDVKM. There are 20 residues in the CDR3. J gave up 0 bases and V 2 bases, and 19 bases lay outside the gene matches. CDR3 DNA sequence: TGTGCCAGCAGTTTACCCTCCGAGGGTGTAGTTAGGGAGGGCTCCTACGAGCAGTACTTC. Translating it yields CASSLPSEGVVREGSYEQYF.

This clone was counted only a few times. At one boundary the junction diverges from the germline segment, which might be a read error. This chain joins TRBV7-9 and TRBJ2-1; D gene uncertain. In germline, CDR1 is SEHNR, CDR2 FQNEAQ (reference sequence). The CDR3 runs 11 residues. In nucleotides, the CDR3 is TGTGCCAGCAGTTTAGCCGGGGAGCAGTTCTTC. It translates to CASSLAGEQFF.